Listed below are T cell receptor beta chains from one sample, sequenced in a study of PD-1 blockade in classical Hodgkin lymphoma. Method: immunoSEQ multiplex PCR; TCRdb's copy keeps in-frame clones and lacks some. The sample lists 30,000 or so clones, 75% to 95% occurring once. The source was CD4+ T cells from blood, collected at baseline. The receptors come from a human donor with classical Hodgkin lymphoma. CDR3s include the opening cysteine and the closing phenylalanine or tryptophan. D genes are given only for firm matches. The listing skips clone size in some rows; elsewhere it reads once, few, many or a size class.

d_call: NA; cdr3_length: 19; j_call: TRBJ2-6; clone_size: NA; v_call: TRBV6-4; cdr3_nt: TGTGCCAGCAGTGACCCCCTGGCTTTTCACTTCTCTGGGGCCAACGTCCTGACTTTC; cdr3_aa: CASSDPLAFHFSGANVLTF
d_call: TRBD1; cdr3_length: 14; j_call: TRBJ2-3; clone_size: once; v_call: TRBV6-4; cdr3_nt: TGTGCCAGCAGCGCCGGGACAGGGGGGTATACGCAGTATTTT; cdr3_aa: CASSAGTGGYTQYF
d_call: NA; cdr3_length: 16; j_call: TRBJ1-4; clone_size: NA; v_call: TRBV5-1; cdr3_nt: TGCGCCAGCAGCTTGGCCGGAGGTTCAACTAATGAAAAACTGTTTTTT; cdr3_aa: CASSLAGGSTNEKLFF
d_call: NA; cdr3_length: 15; j_call: TRBJ2-2; clone_size: NA; v_call: TRBV30; cdr3_nt: TGTGCCTGGAGACCCCGCGGGGCTCCCACCGGGGAGCTGTTTTTT; cdr3_aa: CAWRPRGAPTGELFF
d_call: NA; cdr3_length: 14; j_call: TRBJ1-1; clone_size: NA; v_call: TRBV2; cdr3_nt: TGTGCCAGCAGTGAAACGCGGCCAGAGCCCGAAGCTTTCTTT; cdr3_aa: CASSETRPEPEAFF
d_call: NA; cdr3_length: 12; j_call: TRBJ2-5; clone_size: NA; v_call: TRBV30; cdr3_nt: TGTGCCTGGAGTTCCGGCACGGAGACCCAGTACTTC; cdr3_aa: CAWSSGTETQYF
d_call: TRBD1; cdr3_length: 15; j_call: TRBJ1-2; clone_size: once; v_call: TRBV6-6; cdr3_nt: TGTGCCAGCAAGGAGACAGGGGGCTTTAACTATGGCTACACCTTC; cdr3_aa: CASKETGGFNYGYTF
d_call: NA; cdr3_length: 13; j_call: TRBJ1-2; clone_size: NA; v_call: TRBV6-1; cdr3_nt: TGTGCCAGCAGTGGTAGTCCTAACTATGGCTACACCTTC; cdr3_aa: CASSGSPNYGYTF
d_call: TRBD1; cdr3_length: 15; j_call: TRBJ2-1; clone_size: NA; v_call: TRBV19; cdr3_nt: TGTGCCAGTAGTATCGGACAGGGGAAGGCCAATGAGCAGTTCTTC; cdr3_aa: CASSIGQGKANEQFF
d_call: NA; cdr3_length: 15; j_call: TRBJ1-3; clone_size: NA; v_call: TRBV5-5; cdr3_nt: TGTGCCAGCAGCTTGGCGGGTAGCCCTGGAAACACCATATATTTT; cdr3_aa: CASSLAGSPGNTIYF
d_call: TRBD1; cdr3_length: 16; j_call: TRBJ2-4; clone_size: NA; v_call: TRBV28; cdr3_nt: TGTGCCAGCAGTCCAGGGACAGGTCTAGCCAAAAACATTCAGTACTTC; cdr3_aa: CASSPGTGLAKNIQYF
d_call: NA; cdr3_length: 16; j_call: TRBJ1-4; clone_size: NA; v_call: TRBV1; cdr3_nt: TGCACCAGCAGCCAAGATCCCGGCAGGGGGTGGGAAAAACTGTTTTTT; cdr3_aa: CTSSQDPGRGWEKLFF
d_call: NA; cdr3_length: 13; j_call: TRBJ1-1; clone_size: few; v_call: TRBV5-4; cdr3_nt: TGTGCCAGCAGCTGGGGAGAGAACACTGAAGCTTTCTTT; cdr3_aa: CASSWGENTEAFF
d_call: TRBD1; cdr3_length: 14; j_call: TRBJ2-7; clone_size: NA; v_call: TRBV6-5; cdr3_nt: TGTGCCAGCAGTTACTCGGGGGACAGAGGCGAGCAGTACTTC; cdr3_aa: CASSYSGDRGEQYF
d_call: TRBD1; cdr3_length: 14; j_call: TRBJ1-5; clone_size: once; v_call: TRBV6-5; cdr3_nt: TGTGCCAGCAGCCTAACAGGGGGCAATCAGCCCCAGCATTTT; cdr3_aa: CASSLTGGNQPQHF
d_call: NA; cdr3_length: 14; j_call: TRBJ2-7; clone_size: NA; v_call: TRBV9; cdr3_nt: TGTGCCAGCAGCTCCAGATGGGAGTCCTACGAGCAGTACTTC; cdr3_aa: CASSSRWESYEQYF
d_call: NA; cdr3_length: 14; j_call: TRBJ1-1; clone_size: NA; v_call: TRBV2; cdr3_nt: TGTGCCAGCTCTTGGCAGGGTGTTTTTGGTGAAGCTTTCTTT; cdr3_aa: CASSWQGVFGEAFF
d_call: TRBD1; cdr3_length: 15; j_call: TRBJ2-7; clone_size: NA; v_call: TRBV7-6; cdr3_nt: TGTGCCAGCAGCTTGCCTAGACAGGGCTCCTACGAGCAGTACTTC; cdr3_aa: CASSLPRQGSYEQYF
d_call: TRBD2; cdr3_length: 15; j_call: TRBJ2-1; clone_size: NA; v_call: TRBV13; cdr3_nt: TGTGCCAGCAGCTTAGGGCTAGCGGGATGGAATGAGCAGTTCTTC; cdr3_aa: CASSLGLAGWNEQFF
d_call: NA; cdr3_length: 11; j_call: TRBJ1-2; clone_size: NA; v_call: TRBV15; cdr3_nt: TGTGCCACCAGCAGAGACTATGGCTACACCTTC; cdr3_aa: CATSRDYGYTF
d_call: TRBD1; cdr3_length: 15; j_call: TRBJ2-7; clone_size: once; v_call: TRBV4-1; cdr3_nt: TGCGCCAGCAGCCAAAACCCGGGACAGCCCTACGAGCAGTACTTC; cdr3_aa: CASSQNPGQPYEQYF
d_call: TRBD1; cdr3_length: 11; j_call: TRBJ2-7; clone_size: NA; v_call: TRBV20-1; cdr3_nt: TGCAGTGCTACCCCAGGGGGCGAGCAGTACTTC; cdr3_aa: CSATPGGEQYF
d_call: NA; cdr3_length: 16; j_call: TRBJ2-5; clone_size: NA; v_call: TRBV10-1; cdr3_nt: TGCGCCAGCGCTCCCACCGGGACCGAGGGGGTACTAACCCAGTACTTC; cdr3_aa: CASAPTGTEGVLTQYF
d_call: NA; cdr3_length: 13; j_call: TRBJ2-7; clone_size: NA; v_call: TRBV19; cdr3_nt: TGTGCCAGTAGTATGGGGACACCCCTCGAGCAGTACTTC; cdr3_aa: CASSMGTPLEQYF
d_call: NA; cdr3_length: 14; j_call: TRBJ1-2; clone_size: NA; v_call: TRBV27; cdr3_nt: TGTGCCAGCGTGCCCCGGGGGGGGGCGCGGGGCTACACCTTC; cdr3_aa: CASVPRGGARGYTF
d_call: NA; cdr3_length: 12; j_call: TRBJ1-1; clone_size: NA; v_call: TRBV2; cdr3_nt: TGTGCCAGCAGTGGCAGACGCACTGAAGCTTTCTTT; cdr3_aa: CASSGRRTEAFF
d_call: NA; cdr3_length: 18; j_call: TRBJ2-2; clone_size: NA; v_call: TRBV30; cdr3_nt: TGTGCCTGGACCTCAGCCAGGGCGAACGAGTGGGGCACCGGGGAGCTGTTTTTT; cdr3_aa: CAWTSARANEWGTGELFF
d_call: NA; cdr3_length: 15; j_call: TRBJ1-1; clone_size: NA; v_call: TRBV5-1; cdr3_nt: TGCGCCAGCAGCGCCACAGGGACGGGGAACACTGAAGCTTTCTTT; cdr3_aa: CASSATGTGNTEAFF